Described below is a single T cell receptor beta chain sequence and its context. Its antigen is currently unknown. The entry originates in a study of persistence of HIV-infected CD4 T cells. Study-wide results and caveats: Compared with CD3/CD28-stimulated cells, CMV- and Gag-responding cells showed lower TCRbeta richness.

The libraries were made with immunoSEQ version 4 in survey mode. The method was immunoSEQ multiplex PCR; TCRdb's version includes in-frame clones alone and lacks a portion of them. This sample yields about 41,000 clones, of which about 84% are seen a single time; 13% to 15% belongs to the top ten. The stimulus was an HIV-1 Gag 15-mer peptide pool, roughly 1 ug/peptide/mL. Memory cells lacking CD40L and CD69 with high CD45RO were sorted. The CDR3 extends over 14 amino acids. Trimming stripped 6 bases from V and 3 bases from J, with 12 bases between. The germline V gene encodes CDR1 MNHEY and CDR2 SVGAGI.

This sequence joins TRBV6-5 and TRBJ1-5; tentative D call: TRBD1 (5 bases). The origin of this receptor is an adult man with HIV who was CMV-seropositive. Sequenced here: CD4+ T cells sorted from PBMCs after roughly 18-hour stimulation, sampled from a patient who received antiretroviral therapy. The CDR3 nucleotides are TGTGCCAGCAGATATCAGGGAAACAATCAGCCCCAGCATTTT. Its translation is CASRYQGNNQPQHF.